This T cell receptor beta chain originates from a study of neurological immune-mediated disorders. Regarding the study as a whole: Multiple sclerosis, the disease with the least TCR clonal expansion, fell below healthy controls, whereas HTLV-1-associated myelopathy showed the most.

This clonotype was counted only a few times. The target antigen is unknown. The CDR3 is 16 residues long. The trim removed 3 bases at V and 3 bases at J, leaving 8 bases unmatched. CDR1 and CDR2 (germline): DFQATT, SNEGSKA (reference sequence). CD4+ or CD8+ T cells, over 800,000 per library, were used for sorted libraries. cDNA synthesis was performed by 5'RACE with 10-nucleotide random UMIs. Every sequencing run generated in excess of 170 million TCR-beta sequences. These sequences covered 15-18 subjects. TCRdb ran MiXCR on the 5' RACE reads and lists one entry per CDR3 protein. In the table there are roughly 52,000 distinct CDR3 sequences, over 4.5% of which are singletons.

The sequencing input was CD4+ T cells from blood. V and J are TRBV20-1 and TRBJ2-7; the match to TRBD2 covers 13 bases. The receptor was derived from a woman under 30 with multiple sclerosis. CDR3 residues: CSARYGTSGDHYEQYF. The CDR3 nucleotides read TGCAGTGCTAGGTATGGGACTAGCGGGGACCACTACGAGCAGTACTTC.